The 27 T cell receptor beta chains below were found in one sample sequenced in a study of cytotoxic CD8 clonotypes in ibrutinib-treated CLL. Some clones are missing from TCRdb's copy, which holds only in-frame ones; the method was immunoSEQ multiplex PCR. This sample yields tens of thousands of clones, of which around three quarters are seen a single time; 54% belongs to the top ten. The specimen was PBMCs, collected after 24 months of ibrutinib treatment. The receptors come from a human donor with chronic lymphocytic leukemia.

The genes are TRBV28 and TRBJ1-1; a weak D match, TRBD1 (6 bases). Trimming stripped 8 bases from V and 0 bases from J, with 16 bases between. CDR1 is MDHEN, CDR2 SYDVKM, per germline. This CDR3 has 15 amino acids. The CDR3 loop is CASLLADRMNTEAFF. DNA of the CDR3: TGTGCCAGCTTACTAGCCGACAGGATGAACACTGAAGCTTTCTTT.

This clone turned up a few times. CDR3 nucleotide sequence: TGCAGCGTTGAAGTTACGGTAGACTCCTACGAGCAGTACTTC. Amino acids: CSVEVTVDSYEQYF. This rearrangement joins TRBV29-1 to TRBJ2-7; the D is unclear. The CDR3 sequence is 14 residues long. Trimming left V 1 base short and J 0 bases short, with 10 bases between. Germline assignment: CDR1 SQVTM and CDR2 ANQGSEA.

This chain uses TRBV5-6 with TRBJ1-3; no definite D call. From germline, CDR1 is SGHDT and CDR2 YYEEEE. Trimming removed 0 bases from V and 0 bases from J, with 10 bases in between. The CDR3 consists of 16 residues. CDR3 in DNA: TGTGCCAGCAGCTTGGCCTCGGATTTCTCTGGAAACACCATATATTTT. Amino acids: CASSLASDFSGNTIYF.

The chain joins TRBV11-2 to TRBJ2-7; 7 nucleotides agree with TRBD1. The ends lost 5 bases at V and 3 bases at J; junction bases unmatched: 7. The germline CDR1 and CDR2 sequences are SGHAT and FQNNGV. There are 14 residues in the CDR3. CDR3 DNA: TGTGCCAGCAGCACCGGGGACAGCCGCTACGAGCAGTACTTC. Translation: CASSTGDSRYEQYF.

The chain employs TRBV19 and TRBJ1-2; tentative D call: TRBD1 (6 bases). The ends were cut back, 6 bases at V and 4 bases at J, with 12 bases in the middle. The CDR3 runs to 13 residues. Germline lookup yields CDR1 LNHDA and CDR2 SQIVND (reference sequence). This CDR3 reads CASRQQGVYGYTF. In nucleotides, the CDR3 is TGTGCCAGTAGGCAACAGGGCGTCTATGGCTACACCTTC.

DNA of the CDR3: TGCGCCAGCAGCCGGGTGGGGGGCGGTTCACCCCTCCACTTT. This sequence encodes CASSRVGGGSPLHF. The chain links TRBV5-1 to TRBJ1-6, with D possibly matching TRBD1 (6 bases). V lost 4 bases and J 9 bases, leaving 14 bases between the germline ends. This CDR3 spans 14 amino acids. CDR1 SGHRS and CDR2 YFSETQ come from the germline V gene.

The rearrangement links TRBV27 to TRBJ1-2, with a possible D match to TRBD1 (6 bases). The CDR3 loop spans 17 amino acids. The germline V and J ends were trimmed by 6 bases and 4 bases, with 24 bases remaining between them. Germline V gene sequence: CDR1 MNHEY, CDR2 SMNVEV (reference sequence). The DNA of the CDR3 is TGTGCCAGCAGCCCTCGGGGGCAGGGGCTGAGTAGCTATGGCTACACCTTC. This sequence encodes CASSPRGQGLSSYGYTF.

This clone was observed a handful of times. The V gene is TRBV7-8, the J gene TRBJ1-5; D not certain. The V end was cut by 2 bases, the J end by 4 bases, with 21 bases between. The CDR3 length is 18 residues. Germline V gene data show CDR1 as SGHVS and CDR2 as FQNEAQ. In DNA, the CDR3 is TGTGCCAGCAGCTTAACCCCTGACGGGAGGAGTAGGAATCAGCCCCAGCATTTT. It specifies CASSLTPDGRSRNQPQHF.

The chain links TRBV5-1 to TRBJ1-5, with D perhaps TRBD1 (5 bases). Trimming shortened V by 0 bases and J by 7 bases, and 14 bases separated the two germline ends. This CDR3 spans 15 amino acids. Germline V gives CDR1 SGHRS, CDR2 YFSETQ. This CDR3 is CASSLAAGPHQPQHF. The CDR3 region has the DNA TGCGCCAGCAGCTTGGCGGCGGGACCCCACCAGCCCCAGCATTTT.

This chain joins TRBV6-6 and TRBJ1-5, with a possible D match to TRBD1 (5 bases). Per the germline V gene, CDR1 is MNHNY and CDR2 is SVGAGI (reference sequence). The CDR3 loop spans 16 amino acids. V lost 0 bases and J 7 bases, leaving 16 bases between the germline ends. The CDR3 nucleotides read TGTGCCAGCAGTTACTCGAACTCGGGGGTGCCCCAGCCCCAGCATTTT. It yields the protein CASSYSNSGVPQPQHF.

The table lists this clone with many counts. The rearrangement links TRBV19 to TRBJ2-2, with 8 bases fitting TRBD2. The CDR3 runs 17 residues. V lost 9 bases and J lost 2; bases outside the gene matches: 14. Germline V lookup: CDR1 LNHDA, CDR2 SQIVND (reference sequence). The CDR3 loop reads CASQKRGGGRNTGELFF. The CDR3 DNA reads TGTGCCAGCCAAAAAAGAGGCGGGGGGCGCAACACCGGGGAGCTGTTTTTT.

This clone was seen only once. V gene TRBV13 combines with J gene TRBJ2-4; 8 bases match TRBD1. Germline V gene sequence: CDR1 PRHDT, CDR2 FYEKMQ (reference sequence). V gave up 4 bases and J gave up 8 bases; unmatched junction bases: 7. The CDR3 is made up of 14 amino acids. The CDR3 DNA sequence: TGTGCCAGCAGCTCGGTCGGGACAGGTTACATTCAGTACTTC. Its protein product is CASSSVGTGYIQYF.

This clone was observed a handful of times. This rearrangement joins TRBV5-1 to TRBJ2-7; the match to TRBD1 covers 9 bases. The CDR3 is 15 amino acids. From germline, CDR1 is SGHRS and CDR2 YFSETQ. V lost 3 bases and J lost 4; bases outside the gene matches: 8. The CDR3 bases are TGCGCCAGCAGCTGGTCGCCGACAGGGGGTTACGAGCAGTACTTC. Translated: CASSWSPTGGYEQYF.

This clone appeared a few times. The chain is built from TRBV5-1 and TRBJ2-2; no definite D call. In germline, CDR1 is SGHRS, CDR2 YFSETQ. V lost 0 bases, J lost 3 bases, and 3 bases lay in between. The CDR3 runs 13 residues. The CDR3 region has the DNA TGCGCCAGCAGCTTGGGGGACACCGGGGAGCTGTTTTTT. It translates to CASSLGDTGELFF.

The chain has TRBV28 and TRBJ1-1; D not certain. Germline CDR1 reads MDHEN; CDR2 reads SYDVKM. Trimming stripped 3 bases from V and 6 bases from J, with 11 bases between. CDR3 length: 13 residues. The CDR3 here is CASSLGNPPEAFF. CDR3 DNA: TGTGCCAGCAGTTTGGGGAATCCCCCTGAAGCTTTCTTT.

This clone has only a few counts. This chain joins TRBV18 and TRBJ2-7; 10 nucleotides match TRBD1. Trimming cost V 3 bases and J 5 bases; bases outside gene matches: 7. This CDR3 is built from 15 residues. Germline V gene data show CDR1 as KGHSH and CDR2 as LQKENI. CDR3 sequence reads: CASSPGTGDLNEQYF. The CDR3 DNA reads as TGTGCCAGCTCACCCGGGACAGGGGACTTGAACGAGCAGTACTTC.

Only a few counts were recorded for this clone. V usage is TRBV2 and J usage is TRBJ1-5, with a possible D match to TRBD1 (5 bases). Germline CDR1 and CDR2: SNHLY and FYNNEI. The V end lost 7 bases, the J end lost 6 bases, and 13 bases lay between the germline ends. This CDR3 is built from 13 residues. The CDR3 DNA reads TGTGCCAGCAAGCGACAGTGGAGTCAGCCCCAGCATTTT. Residues: CASKRQWSQPQHF.

The V gene is TRBV10-2, the J gene TRBJ2-2; the match to TRBD2 covers 9 bases. CDR3 length equals 14 residues. Looked up from germline, CDR1 is WSHSY and CDR2 is SAAADI. V was pared by 7 bases and J by 4 bases, with 4 bases of the junction left unmatched. The CDR3: CASTLAGPTGELFF. The CDR3 region has the DNA TGCGCCAGCACCCTAGCGGGGCCCACCGGGGAGCTGTTTTTT.

CDR3 bases: TGTGCCTGGAGTAGACCCGGGACAGGGGGTGAGACCCAGTACTTC. Translation gives CAWSRPGTGGETQYF. This chain uses TRBV30 with TRBJ2-5; 11 bases map to TRBD1. The CDR3 consists of 15 residues. J was trimmed by 5 bases and V by 2 bases; bases with no gene match: 7. CDR1 is GTSNPN, CDR2 SVGIG, per germline (reference sequence).

The chain employs TRBV2 and TRBJ2-5; tentatively, D is TRBD1 (5 bases). The ends were cut back, 8 bases at V and 5 bases at J, with 18 bases in the middle. The CDR3 is 14 amino acids. Germline-derived CDR1 and CDR2 are SNHLY and FYNNEI. The chain's CDR3 is CASRRRGSVETQYF. In DNA form, the CDR3 reads TGTGCCAGCCGCAGAAGGGGCTCTGTTGAGACCCAGTACTTC.

The DNA of the CDR3 is TGTGCCAGCAGTGAGGGGAACTATGGCTACACCTTC. Protein sequence: CASSEGNYGYTF. The chain recombines TRBV6-1 with TRBJ1-2; no clear D gene. V was clipped by 3 bases and J by 2 bases, with 4 bases between them. This CDR3 spans 12 amino acids. The germline gives CDR1 MNHNS, CDR2 SASEGT.

This clone was seen a single time. The rearrangement joins TRBV2 to TRBJ1-4, with 9 bases identical to TRBD1. Per germline, CDR1 SNHLY and CDR2 FYNNEI. This CDR3 comprises 13 residues. Germline trimming cut 6 bases from V and 7 bases from J; bases unmatched to any gene: 3. CDR3 in DNA: TGTGCCAGCAGGGGACAGGGTTTTGAAAAACTGTTTTTT. Translating it yields CASRGQGFEKLFF.

A few counts support this clone. The rearrangement links TRBV6-5 to TRBJ2-7, with TRBD1 matching over 7 bases. The length of the CDR3 is 14 residues. Germline V gene lookup returns CDR1 MNHEY and CDR2 SVGAGI. V was pared by 5 bases and J by 6 bases, with 10 bases of the junction left unmatched. The CDR3 nucleotides read TGTGCCAGCAGTCAGGGACAGTCTCTCGGCGAGCAGTACTTC. Translating gives CASSQGQSLGEQYF.

This sequence joins TRBV30 and TRBJ2-3; 8 bases agree with TRBD2. The V gene end was trimmed by 3 bases and the J gene end by 5 bases; junction bases not matched to a gene: 7. Germline V CDR1 and CDR2: GTSNPN, SVGIG (reference sequence). This CDR3 is built from 14 residues. Here the CDR3 DNA reads TGTGCCTGGAGGGCAGCGGGGGCGGTAGATACGCAGTATTTT. The encoded protein is CAWRAAGAVDTQYF.

V gene TRBV6-5 combines with J gene TRBJ2-7; D unclear. The germline V gene encodes CDR1 MNHEY and CDR2 SVGAGI. The length of the CDR3 is 12 residues. V was clipped by 5 bases and J by 3 bases, with 8 bases between them. CDR3 amino acids: CASSGDNYEQYF. Here the CDR3 DNA reads TGTGCCAGCAGTGGAGACAACTACGAGCAGTACTTC.

The rearrangement links TRBV7-2 to TRBJ2-7, with D maybe TRBD1 (5 bases). V was pared by 8 bases and J by 6 bases, with 20 bases between. The CDR3 runs 14 residues. Germline CDR1 reads SGHTA; CDR2 reads FQGNSA. For the CDR3, the DNA is TGTGCCAGCCGCCTTTCCGGTTCCCAGGGCGAGCAGTACTTC. Amino acids: CASRLSGSQGEQYF.

The V gene is TRBV30, the J gene TRBJ1-1; D unclear. CDR1 GTSNPN and CDR2 SVGIG come from the germline V gene (reference sequence). Deletions cut 4 bases from V and 0 bases from J, with 15 bases between. This CDR3 spans 15 amino acids. CDR3 coding DNA: TGTGCCTGGAAAGAGTTAGGGATCATGAACACTGAAGCTTTCTTT. As protein: CAWKELGIMNTEAFF.